The T cell receptor (beta chain) under discussion was sequenced for a study of blood T cells in healthy people across ages (dated by TCRdb to the mid-2010s). Concerning the study at large: In model experiments, roughly one uniquely barcoded TCR beta cDNA molecule per two T cells was captured by template switching. The study measured age-related changes in TCR beta repertoire diversity using deep sequencing normalized with unique cDNA molecular identifiers. The donors were divided into four age groups: young (average about 15 years), middle-aged (approximately 42), aged (approximately 59) and long-lived (82). The study analyzed two additional independent replicas of 1 million unique cDNA reads from the same blood draw for two donors, one aged 18 to 30 and one aged 80 or older. The study at large found these results: Because profiling used bulk unsorted PBMCs, naive and antigen-experienced compartments could not be compared conclusively. As age increased, observed TCR beta diversity per million T cells dropped in a roughly linear way, and a significant reduction was already evident by age approximately 40. Total diversity estimates from one million sequenced T cells were considered lower bounds and underestimates. The percentage of naive T cells measured by flow cytometry correlated strongly with observed TCR beta diversity. Because donor CMV infection status was unknown, age-related changes in expanded clonotypes were potentially confounded. Compared with the aged group, the long-lived group had more naive CD4+ T cells, fewer expanded clones and increased TCR diversity, a pattern suggesting age selection.

The donors were some 39 Caucasian individuals from Russia, aged roughly 6 to 90 years, who were systemically healthy. Around 9.8 milliliters of peripheral blood were collected from each donor into EDTA-treated Vacutainer tubes. PBMCs were isolated by Ficoll-Paque density-gradient centrifugation, with at least 7 million obtained per sample. Total RNA was extracted from PBMCs with Trizol reagent, with at least 6 micrograms obtained per sample. For every donor, flow cytometry on a PBMC aliquot measured the percentage of naive CD45RAhigh/CD27high T cells. To prepare the library, 5' RACE was applied. TCRdb records Illumina HiSeq 2500 as the sequencer. A second PCR of roughly 7 to 12 cycles was performed with a sample-barcoded 5' primer and a J-beta primer mix. Each TCR beta cDNA molecule received a unique molecular identifier from a template-switch 5' adaptor carrying 12 random nucleotides. Each sample yielded at least 3 million CDR3-containing paired-end reads. First-strand cDNA was synthesized from all RNA with the Mint cDNA synthesis kit, primed by a TRBC-specific oligonucleotide. Following uracil-DNA glycosylase treatment, all cDNA underwent a first 18-cycle PCR with the universal primers M1SS and BC2_uni_R. Under the source paper's analysis protocol: Normalization of each sample was performed by random selection of 1 million high-quality reads, each carrying a distinct molecular identifier. Instead of being binned into consensus sequences, reads with shared molecular identifiers were discarded. CDR3 identification, clonotype clustering and error correction used MiTCR with a Q25 quality threshold and the strictest error-elimination algorithm. A nonparametric unseen species model with Euler transformation was used to estimate lower-bound total TCR beta diversity. The public reads were quality trimmed at Q25 with fastp and then assembled into clones with MiXCR by TCRdb, keeping productive beta chains. Here each entry gathers all rows of one CDR3 protein and keeps the most common genes and DNA. TCRdb's processing, not the authors', yielded these V and J calls. This sample has hundreds of thousands of distinct CDR3 sequences in its table, and around 25% of those were observed once. The ten largest clones represent around 3% of the sample.

The CDR3 holds 15 amino acids from the cysteine to the phenylalanine. Kept here is only the CDR3 DNA, which spans 45 bases and is read in frame from base 1. From a lookup of the germline V gene, CDR1 and CDR2 are SGHRS and YFSETQ. At the junction V is shortened by 0 bases and J by 0 bases, with 10 bases in between. As concerns this clonotype: Its recognized antigen is unknown. Qualities for individual bases were not recorded, and no much larger clone is one base off.

This sample also appeared in a second study, on T cells of mothers and their children. Per the second study: Donors were nine systemically healthy Caucasian individuals: three mothers and their six children. cDNA synthesis used all of the extracted RNA, with 1.5 ug of RNA in each 15 ul reaction. In the second PCR, the M1S primer introduced both the sample barcodes and 2-4 random nucleotides. Over 8 million TCR beta CDR3 reads came from each mother, compared with 3.3 million or so reads from each child. Thymic selection similarly shapes TCR recombination output in related and unrelated pairs, with minor effect from inherited differences. Related mother-child pairs always showed normalized repertoire overlap that was slightly higher than in unrelated mother-child pairs, though the difference was never significant. With a sensitivity of about 100 clones per million clonotypes, no persistent microchimeric T cell clones were detected. In the study, deep NGS was used to compare the TCR beta repertoires of mothers and children, and features distinguishing related mother-child pairs from unrelated individuals were sought. The mean age was roughly 40 +/- 4 years for the mothers and approximately 11 +/- 4 years for the children. After adapter ligation was performed with NEBNext reagents, the libraries were sequenced on an Illumina HiSeq 2000 with 100+100 nt paired-end reads. To avoid cross-contamination, the mother libraries and the child libraries were prepared a month apart and sequenced in separate runs. Each donor had between roughly 450,000 and 2,100,000 distinct TCR beta clonotypes identified. Naive TCR beta clonotypes were estimated from low-frequency clonotypes matched to each donor's FACS-determined naive share, without sorting.

The sample taken for sequencing was blood. The clonotype comes from a boy younger than 18 in good health. The chain employs TRBV5-1 and TRBJ2-7; the D element could tentatively be TRBD1 or TRBD2, as 6 bases agree for each. The sequenced DNA: TGCGCCAGCAGCTTGGTCGGGGGCCCCTCCTACGAGCAGTACTTC. This yields the protein CASSLVGGPSYEQYF.